Presented here are 7 T cell receptor beta chains from one specimen sequenced in a study of Ad26.COV2.S vaccination and SARS-CoV-2 variants. Treatment: around 19 received Ad26.COV2.S at low or high dose, single or two shots; 5 received placebo; per-sample allocation not given. Samples were taken on day 63 after the first vaccine or placebo injection. Generated by immunoSEQ multiplex PCR, the TCRdb table keeps only in-frame clones and is missing some. The profile shows roughly 680,000 clones, more than 80% of them singletons. This specimen was peripheral blood, taken in a trial of Ad26.COV2.S vaccine versus placebo. The source is a person aged 18-60 years who received the Ad26.COV2.S COVID-19 vaccine or a placebo.

The CDR3 here is CATSRAGGNEQFF. DNA for the CDR3: TGTGCCACCAGCAGAGCGGGGGGCAATGAGCAGTTCTTC. The genes are TRBV15 and TRBJ2-1, with TRBD2 matching 7 bases. The CDR3 runs 13 residues. V dropped 1 base and J dropped 6; count of bases not matched to a gene: 0. Germline V gene sequence: CDR1 LNHNV, CDR2 YYDKDF (reference sequence).

V and J are TRBV13 and TRBJ1-2, with 7 bases that match TRBD1. The germline gives CDR1 PRHDT, CDR2 FYEKMQ (reference sequence). The CDR3 length is 13 residues. V shed 5 bases and J 4 bases; nucleotides not matched to a gene: 4. The CDR3 DNA reads as TGTGCCAGCAGCGTAAGGACAGGCTATGGCTACACCTTC. Amino acids: CASSVRTGYGYTF.

The chain couples TRBV6-5 to TRBJ2-2; possibly TRBD1 for D (5 bases). The length of the CDR3 is 15 residues. Germline-derived CDR1 and CDR2 are MNHEY and SVGAGI. The ends were cut back, 6 bases at V and 0 bases at J, with 11 bases in the middle. CDR3 DNA sequence: TGTGCCAGCAGCCTTACAGGCGCGAACACCGGGGAGCTGTTTTTT. Protein sequence: CASSLTGANTGELFF.

The chain combines TRBV25-1 with TRBJ1-4; D is unresolved. The ends were cut back, 6 bases at V and 14 bases at J, with 19 bases in the middle. The CDR3 is made up of 13 amino acids. Germline assignment: CDR1 MGHDK and CDR2 SYGVNS. This CDR3 reads CASRGTSGSRLFF. The CDR3 region has the DNA TGTGCCAGCAGAGGCACCTCGGGGAGTAGGCTGTTTTTT.

This chain joins TRBV24-1 and TRBJ2-7; a possible D gene is TRBD2 (6 bases). The CDR3 has 16 amino acids. V shed 5 bases and J shed 5 bases, with 21 bases lying between them. CDR1 KGHDR and CDR2 SFDVKD come from the germline V gene. The CDR3 nucleotides are TGTGCCACCAGTGTTAGGCGGGGATCCCCTAAGAACGAGCAGTACTTC. It yields the protein CATSVRRGSPKNEQYF.

J is TRBJ1-4 and V is TRBV21-1. TRBV21-1 is a documented pseudogene. CDR3 length equals 14 residues. The CDR3 DNA is TGTGCCAGCAGCAAAAAGAGCGGGAGAGAAAAACTGTTTTTT. As protein: CASSKKSGREKLFF.

The rearrangement uses TRBV10-3 and TRBJ1-1; the match to TRBD1 covers 7 bases. The V gene end was trimmed by 8 bases and the J gene end by 0 bases; junction bases not matched to a gene: 12. Germline CDR1 is ENHRY and CDR2 is SYGVKD. This CDR3 is 16 amino acids long. CDR3 in amino acids: CAIQGGPQGMNTEAFF. CDR3 nucleotide sequence: TGTGCCATCCAGGGGGGTCCACAGGGGATGAACACTGAAGCTTTCTTT.